Each of the 18 T cell receptor beta chains below was sequenced from the same sample in a study of radiotherapy plus CTLA-4 blockade in lung cancer. Assay used: immunoSEQ multiplex PCR; TCRdb lists only in-frame clones, some missing. In the table there are some 51,000 clones, more than 75% of which are singletons. The sequenced sample was peripheral blood, obtained from a patient treated with radiotherapy plus ipilimumab. These receptors originate from a human donor with non-small cell lung cancer who had a complete response to radiotherapy plus ipilimumab.

The chain recombines TRBV2 with TRBJ2-5; 7 nucleotides agree with TRBD1. Trimming took 4 bases from V and 0 from J; bases not matched to a gene: 8. Germline CDR1 and CDR2: SNHLY and FYNNEI. This CDR3 contains 16 residues. CDR3 sequence (DNA): TGTGCCAGCAGTGGTGGGGGACAGATGTACCAAGAGACCCAGTACTTC. Translated, it gives CASSGGGQMYQETQYF.

This chain connects TRBV7-2 to TRBJ1-1; D remains ambiguous. CDR1 is SGHTA and CDR2 is FQGNSA in the germline V gene. V lost 4 bases to trimming and J lost 10 bases, with 16 bases between them. CDR3 size: 13 residues. The DNA for the CDR3 is TGTGCCAGCAGCTCCCTAGGTGCCGGAGGAGCTTTCTTT. This gives the protein CASSSLGAGGAFF.

A single count supports this clone. The gene calls are TRBV5-1 and TRBJ1-2, with 8 bases fitting TRBD1. Germline CDR1 SGHRS, CDR2 YFSETQ. The CDR3 sequence is 13 residues long. V lost 2 bases to trimming and J lost 7 bases; unmatched junction nucleotides: 4. CDR3 protein: CASSFGQGVGYTF. The CDR3 DNA is TGCGCCAGCAGCTTCGGACAGGGTGTTGGCTACACCTTC.

This clone was seen more than once but under ten times. This rearrangement joins TRBV19 to TRBJ1-1; D is uncertain. The CDR3 sequence is 14 residues long. Trimming shortened V by 7 bases and J by 5 bases, and 17 bases separated the two germline ends. Germline CDR1 reads LNHDA; CDR2 reads SQIVND (reference sequence). As DNA, the CDR3 is TGTGCCAGTAATAGGAGGCGGGCGGGTACTGAAGCTTTCTTT. Residues: CASNRRRAGTEAFF. Filled out from reference TRBV19 and TRBJ1-1, the complete variable domain reads DGGITQSPKYLFRKEGQNVTLSCEQNLNHDAMYWYRQDPGQGLRLIYYSQIVNDFQKGDIAEGYSVSREKKESFPLTVTSAQKNPTAFYLCASNRRRAGTEAFFGQGTRLTVV.

V is TRBV7-2 and J is TRBJ1-1, with D possibly being TRBD1 (6 bases). The V end lost 7 bases, the J end lost 0 bases, and 15 bases lay between the germline ends. Germline V gene lookup returns CDR1 SGHTA and CDR2 FQGNSA. This CDR3 is built from 15 residues. CDR3 amino acids: CASTSTDRLNTEAFF. The CDR3 DNA follows: TGTGCCAGCACCTCGACAGACAGGCTGAACACTGAAGCTTTCTTT.

The rearrangement uses TRBV2 and TRBJ2-7, with 7 bases lining up with TRBD2. The germline V gene encodes CDR1 SNHLY and CDR2 FYNNEI. V shed 6 bases, J shed 12 bases, and the junction held 11 bases outside the gene matches. The length of the CDR3 is 12 residues. CDR3 protein: CASSRDYLTPYV. In DNA form, the CDR3 reads TGTGCCAGCAGCCGGGACTATCTGACCCCGTACGTC.

The J gene is TRBJ2-2, the V gene TRBV7-9; the D is unclear. Germline-derived CDR1 and CDR2 are SEHNR and FQNEAQ (reference sequence). The CDR3 totals 12 residues. The ends were cut back, 5 bases at V and 1 base at J, with 2 bases in the middle. The CDR3 region is CASSLNTGELFF. Here the CDR3 DNA reads TGTGCCAGCAGCCTGAACACCGGGGAGCTGTTTTTT.

J is TRBJ2-5 and V is TRBV19; 10 bases are a match to TRBD2. With 3 bases clipped from V and 5 bases from J, the junction kept 6 bases outside the gene matches. CDR1 LNHDA and CDR2 SQIVND come from the germline V gene (reference sequence). This CDR3 comprises 15 residues. The CDR3 sequence: CASSIPAGGPETQYF. DNA for the CDR3: TGTGCCAGTAGTATCCCAGCGGGAGGGCCGGAGACCCAGTACTTC.

By share, this clone ranks as large. V is TRBV5-5 and J is TRBJ1-1; 8 bases are a match to TRBD1. The CDR3 is 14 residues long. The J segment lost 6 bases and the V segment lost 4 bases, leaving 8 bases of the junction unmatched. Looked up from germline, CDR1 is SGHKS and CDR2 is YYEKEE (reference sequence). The CDR3 region has the DNA TGTGCCAGCAGCCACAGGGGGTTGGGGGCTGAAGCTTTCTTT. This gives the protein CASSHRGLGAEAFF. Full variable domain (missing parts from reference TRBV5-5 and TRBJ1-1): DAGVTQSPTHLIKTRGQQVTLRCSPISGHKSVSWYQQVLGQGPQFIFQYYEKEERGRGNFPDRFSARQFPNYSSELNVNALLLGDSALYLCASSHRGLGAEAFFGQGTRLTVV.

The chain links TRBV14 to TRBJ2-5, with D unresolved. The V gene's germline CDR1 is SGHDN and CDR2 FVKESK. Trimming took off 1 base at V and 4 bases at J, with 10 bases between the two ends. The CDR3 has 14 amino acids. The CDR3 here is CASSQGARSETQYF. The CDR3 DNA follows: TGTGCCAGCAGCCAAGGCGCTAGATCAGAGACCCAGTACTTC.

This rearrangement joins TRBV11-3 to TRBJ2-5; D is possibly TRBD2 (5 bases). V was clipped by 0 bases and J by 5 bases, with 13 bases between them. Germline assignment: CDR1 SGHNT and CDR2 YENEEA. This CDR3 has 15 amino acids. Here the CDR3 DNA reads TGTGCCAGCAGCTTAGATGGAGGAGATGGGGAGACCCAGTACTTC. Protein: CASSLDGGDGETQYF.

In this sample, this clone turned up a few times. The chain carries TRBV7-2 and TRBJ1-5, with no clear D. Trimming stripped 9 bases from V and 4 bases from J, with 13 bases between. Germline loops: CDR1 SGHTA, CDR2 FQGNSA. The CDR3 runs to 13 residues. CDR3 coding DNA: TGTGCCAGTTCACCCCACGGGAATCAGCCCCAGCATTTT. Translating gives CASSPHGNQPQHF.

On this clone itself: Other DNA sequences in this specimen translate into the identical CDR3. V gene TRBV11-2 combines with J gene TRBJ2-5; maybe TRBD2 (5 bases). V dropped 1 base and J dropped 3 bases, with 6 bases sitting between them. The CDR3 covers 13 residues. Germline V gene data show CDR1 as SGHAT and CDR2 as FQNNGV. CDR3 residues: CASSLGEKETQYF. The DNA for the CDR3 is TGTGCCAGCAGCTTAGGGGAGAAAGAGACCCAGTACTTC.

The chain has TRBV5-1 and TRBJ1-5; D is unresolved. Germline V gene lookup returns CDR1 SGHRS and CDR2 YFSETQ. This CDR3 comprises 15 residues. Trimming took 3 bases from V and 8 from J, leaving 18 bases between them. The CDR3 loop is CASSSGISRKEPQHF. In nucleotides, the CDR3 is TGCGCCAGCAGCTCCGGGATCTCGAGAAAGGAGCCCCAGCATTTT.

This clone was detected a few times. The V gene is TRBV29-1, the J gene TRBJ2-5; 9 bases align to TRBD2. CDR3 length: 14 residues. Germline V gene data show CDR1 as SQVTM and CDR2 as ANQGSEA. With V trimmed by 5 bases and J by 5 bases, 9 bases remained unmatched. CDR3 DNA: TGCAGCGTTTCTAAGGGACTAGCTCTGGAGACCCAGTACTTC. Encoded protein: CSVSKGLALETQYF.

CDR3 in amino acids: CAREWDSGEQFF. In DNA form, the CDR3 reads TGTGCAAGGGAGTGGGATTCGGGGGAGCAGTTCTTC. J is TRBJ2-1 and V is TRBV12-2; TRBD2, as called in the table, went unchecked against the DNA. TRBV12-2 is a documented pseudogene. The CDR3 covers 12 residues.

The J gene is TRBJ1-5, the V gene TRBV7-2; TRBD1 matches 10 bases. Trimming took 5 bases from V and 3 from J; bases not matched to a gene: 10. The CDR3 sequence is 17 residues long. The germline CDR1 and CDR2 sequences are SGHTA and FQGNSA. The CDR3 region is CASSAGQGNGVNQPQHF. The DNA for the CDR3 is TGTGCCAGCAGCGCGGGACAGGGGAACGGAGTCAATCAGCCCCAGCATTTT.

The rearrangement links TRBV9 to TRBJ1-4, with D tentatively TRBD1 (5 bases). CDR1 and CDR2 from the germline V gene are SGDLS and YYNGEE. Trimming removed 0 bases from V and 4 bases from J, with 19 bases in between. CDR3 size: 18 residues. The chain's CDR3 is CASSVGSGGAGINEKLFF. CDR3 bases: TGTGCCAGCAGCGTAGGGTCTGGAGGGGCGGGGATTAATGAAAAACTGTTTTTT. Looking up the rest from reference TRBV9 and TRBJ1-4 gives the full variable domain: DSGVTQTPKHLITATGQRVTLRCSPRSGDLSVYWYQQSLDQGLQFLIQYYNGEERAKGNILERFSAQQFPDLHSELNLSSLELGDSALYFCASSVGSGGAGINEKLFFGSGTQLSVL.